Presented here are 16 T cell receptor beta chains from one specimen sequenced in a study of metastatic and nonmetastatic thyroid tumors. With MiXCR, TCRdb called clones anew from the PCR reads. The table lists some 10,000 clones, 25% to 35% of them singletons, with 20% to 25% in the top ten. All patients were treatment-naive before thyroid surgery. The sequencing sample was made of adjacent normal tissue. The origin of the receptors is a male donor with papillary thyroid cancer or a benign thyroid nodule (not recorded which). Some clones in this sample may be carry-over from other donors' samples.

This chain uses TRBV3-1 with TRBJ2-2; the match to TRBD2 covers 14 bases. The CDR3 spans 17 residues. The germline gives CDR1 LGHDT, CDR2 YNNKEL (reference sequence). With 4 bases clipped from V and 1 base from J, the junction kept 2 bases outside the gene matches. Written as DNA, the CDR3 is TGTGCCAGCAGCCGTGGACTAGCGGGGGGGAACACCGGGGAGCTGTTTTTT. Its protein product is CASSRGLAGGNTGELFF.

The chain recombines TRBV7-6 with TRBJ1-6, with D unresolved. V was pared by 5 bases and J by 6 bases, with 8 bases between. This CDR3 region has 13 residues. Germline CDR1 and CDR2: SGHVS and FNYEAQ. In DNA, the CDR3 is TGTGCCAGCAGCCTTAACCCTAATTCACCCCTCCACTTT. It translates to CASSLNPNSPLHF.

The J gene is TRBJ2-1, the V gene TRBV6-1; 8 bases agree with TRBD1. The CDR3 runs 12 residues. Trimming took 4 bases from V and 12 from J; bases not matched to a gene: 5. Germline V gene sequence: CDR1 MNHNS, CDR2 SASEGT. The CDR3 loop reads CASSAQGAGQFF. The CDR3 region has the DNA TGTGCCAGCAGTGCCCAGGGGGCAGGGCAGTTCTTC.

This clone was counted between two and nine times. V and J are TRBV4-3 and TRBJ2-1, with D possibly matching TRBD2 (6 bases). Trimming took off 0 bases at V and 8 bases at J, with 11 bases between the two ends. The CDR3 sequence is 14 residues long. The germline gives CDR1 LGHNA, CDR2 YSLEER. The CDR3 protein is CASSQDWRDHEQFF. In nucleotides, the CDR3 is TGCGCCAGCAGCCAAGATTGGCGGGATCATGAGCAGTTCTTC.

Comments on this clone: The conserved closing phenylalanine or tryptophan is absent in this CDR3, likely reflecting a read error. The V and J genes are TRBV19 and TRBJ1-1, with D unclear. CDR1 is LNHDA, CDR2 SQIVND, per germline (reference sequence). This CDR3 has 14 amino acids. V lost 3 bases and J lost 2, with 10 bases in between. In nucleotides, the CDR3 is TGTGCCAGTAGTATTCCACCCAGCAACACTGAAGCTTTCCTT. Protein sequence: CASSIPPSNTEAFL.

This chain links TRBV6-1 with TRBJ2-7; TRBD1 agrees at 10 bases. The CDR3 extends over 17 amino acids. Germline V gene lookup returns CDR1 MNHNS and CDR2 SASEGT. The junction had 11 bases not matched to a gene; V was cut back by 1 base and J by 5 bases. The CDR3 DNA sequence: TGTGCCAGCAGTGAAGGGGACCGGGACAGGGGAAGCAACGAGCAGTACTTC. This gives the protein CASSEGDRDRGSNEQYF.

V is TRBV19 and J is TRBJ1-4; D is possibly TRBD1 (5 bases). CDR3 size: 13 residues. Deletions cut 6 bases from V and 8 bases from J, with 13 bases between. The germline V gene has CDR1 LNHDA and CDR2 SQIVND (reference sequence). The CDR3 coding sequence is TGTGCCAGTAGAGGACACCCGGGAGAAAAACTGTTTTTT. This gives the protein CASRGHPGEKLFF.

The CDR3 spells CASRPQGASQQPQHF. Written as DNA, the CDR3 is TGTGCCAGCAGACCGCAGGGGGCGTCTCAACAGCCCCAGCATTTT. V is TRBV28 and J is TRBJ1-5; TRBD1 agrees at 8 bases. The germline V gene encodes CDR1 MDHEN and CDR2 SYDVKM. The length of the CDR3 is 15 residues. Trimming took 6 bases from V and 7 from J; bases not matched to a gene: 11.

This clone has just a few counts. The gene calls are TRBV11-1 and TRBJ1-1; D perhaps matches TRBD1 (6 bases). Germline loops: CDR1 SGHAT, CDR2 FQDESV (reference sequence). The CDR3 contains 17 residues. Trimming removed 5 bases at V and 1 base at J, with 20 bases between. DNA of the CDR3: TGTGCCAGCAGCCAGGGGACCGCCGGGAGGGGGAACACTGAAGCTTTCTTT. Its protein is CASSQGTAGRGNTEAFF.

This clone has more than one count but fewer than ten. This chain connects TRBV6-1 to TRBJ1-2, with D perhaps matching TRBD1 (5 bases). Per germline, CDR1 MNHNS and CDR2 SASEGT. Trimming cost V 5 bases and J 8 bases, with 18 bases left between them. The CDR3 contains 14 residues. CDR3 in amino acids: CASSRYEGQEGYTF. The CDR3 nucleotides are TGTGCCAGCAGTCGCTACGAGGGGCAAGAGGGCTACACCTTC.

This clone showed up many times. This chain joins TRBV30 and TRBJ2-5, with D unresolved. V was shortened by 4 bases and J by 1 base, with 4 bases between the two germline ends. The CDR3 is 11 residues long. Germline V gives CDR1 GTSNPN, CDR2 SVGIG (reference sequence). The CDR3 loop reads CAWTVQETQYF. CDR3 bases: TGTGCCTGGACGGTCCAAGAGACCCAGTACTTC. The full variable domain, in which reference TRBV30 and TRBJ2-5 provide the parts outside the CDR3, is SQTIHQWPATLVQPVGSPLSLECTVEGTSNPNLYWYRQAAGRGLQLLFYSVGIGQISSEVPQNLSASRPQDRQFILSSKKLLLSDSGFYLCAWTVQETQYFGPGTRLLVL.

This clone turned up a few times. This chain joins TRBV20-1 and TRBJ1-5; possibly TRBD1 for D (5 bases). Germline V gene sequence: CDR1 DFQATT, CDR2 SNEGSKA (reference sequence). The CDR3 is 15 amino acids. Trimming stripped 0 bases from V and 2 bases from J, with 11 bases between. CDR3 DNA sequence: TGCAGTGCTAGAGATGTAAGGGGTGGCAATCAGCCCCAGCATTTT. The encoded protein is CSARDVRGGNQPQHF.

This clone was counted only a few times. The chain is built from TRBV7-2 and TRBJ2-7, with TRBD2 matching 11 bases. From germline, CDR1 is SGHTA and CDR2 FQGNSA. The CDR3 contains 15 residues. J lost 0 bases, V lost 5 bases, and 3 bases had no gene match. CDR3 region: CASSTSGSISYEQYF. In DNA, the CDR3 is TGTGCCAGCAGCACTAGCGGGAGCATCTCCTACGAGCAGTACTTC.

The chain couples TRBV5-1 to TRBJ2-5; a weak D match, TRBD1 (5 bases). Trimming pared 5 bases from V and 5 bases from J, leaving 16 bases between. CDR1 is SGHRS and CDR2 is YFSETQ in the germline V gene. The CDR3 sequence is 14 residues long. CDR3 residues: CASRSQGSWETQYF. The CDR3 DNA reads TGCGCCAGCAGGTCTCAGGGATCGTGGGAGACCCAGTACTTC.

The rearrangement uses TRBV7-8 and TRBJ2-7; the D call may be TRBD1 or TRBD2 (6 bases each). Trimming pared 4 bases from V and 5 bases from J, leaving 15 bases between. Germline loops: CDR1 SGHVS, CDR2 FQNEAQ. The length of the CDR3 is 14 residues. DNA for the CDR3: TGTGCCAGCAGCTCGGAGGGGGTCTCGAACGAGCAGTACTTC. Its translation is CASSSEGVSNEQYF.

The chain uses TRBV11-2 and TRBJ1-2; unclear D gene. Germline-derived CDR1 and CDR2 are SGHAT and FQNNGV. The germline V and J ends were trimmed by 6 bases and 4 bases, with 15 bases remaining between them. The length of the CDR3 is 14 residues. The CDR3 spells CASSLTPTAYGYTF. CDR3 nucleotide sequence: TGTGCCAGCAGTCTGACACCGACGGCCTATGGCTACACCTTC.